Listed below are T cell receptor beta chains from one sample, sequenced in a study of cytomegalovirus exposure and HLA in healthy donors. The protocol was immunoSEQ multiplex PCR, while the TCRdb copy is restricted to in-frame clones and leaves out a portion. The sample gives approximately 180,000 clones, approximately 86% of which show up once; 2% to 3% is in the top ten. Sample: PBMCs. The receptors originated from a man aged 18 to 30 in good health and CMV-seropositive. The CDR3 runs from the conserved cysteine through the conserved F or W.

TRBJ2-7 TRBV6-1 CASSERGTSGSYEQYF
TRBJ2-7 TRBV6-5 CASSYMQDSYEQYF
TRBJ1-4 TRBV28 CASSLRTAIGSTNEKLFF
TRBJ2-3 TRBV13 CASSLRLAVTSTDTQYF
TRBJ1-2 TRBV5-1 CASSIEARSYGYTF
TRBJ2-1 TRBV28 CASSFSVRANENEQFF
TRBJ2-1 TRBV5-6 CASSSSGGPNEQFF
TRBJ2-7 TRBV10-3 CAIRTSGSRYEQYF
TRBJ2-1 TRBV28 CASNQRGGAYNEQFF
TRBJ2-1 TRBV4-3 CASSQDPGNEQFF
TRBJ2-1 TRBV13 CASSYRTSGYNEQFF
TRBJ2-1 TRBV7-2 CASRYTGGPDQEQFF
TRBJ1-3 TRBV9 CASSVEIGSSGNTIYF
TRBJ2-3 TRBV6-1 CASRGTGMITDTQYF
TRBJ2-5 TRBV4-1 CASSQTSGRETQYF
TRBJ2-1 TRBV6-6 CASSYGVRGTEQFF
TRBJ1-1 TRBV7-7 CASSPMTGLSGTEAFF
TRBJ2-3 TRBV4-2 CASSQDGGGSDTQYF
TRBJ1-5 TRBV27 CASGLRADSNQPQHF
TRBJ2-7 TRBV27 CASSPIGWDTYEQYF
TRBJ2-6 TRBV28 CASSLIGPTGAPGSGANVLTF
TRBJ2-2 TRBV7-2 CASSLGGTSPGELFF
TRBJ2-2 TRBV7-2 CASSPTRLAGGTGELFF
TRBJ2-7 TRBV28 CASSFRLAGGPKYEQYF
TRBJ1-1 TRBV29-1 CSVIGRERAFF
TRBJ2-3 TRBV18 CASSPPSGRGLTDTQYF
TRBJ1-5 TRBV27 CASSPRRGGADQPQHF
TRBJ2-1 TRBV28 CASSLAGAYNEQFF
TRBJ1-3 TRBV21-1 CASSKSRDSYSGNTIYF
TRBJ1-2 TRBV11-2 CASSHAGGYGYTF
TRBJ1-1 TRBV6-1 CASRPGTGGNTEAFF
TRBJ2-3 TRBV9 CASSVSAGGTDTQYF
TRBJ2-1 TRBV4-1 CASSPYRGDEQFF
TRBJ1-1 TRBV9 CASSVASSVGEAFF
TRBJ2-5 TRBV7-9 CASSSWTGSEETQYF